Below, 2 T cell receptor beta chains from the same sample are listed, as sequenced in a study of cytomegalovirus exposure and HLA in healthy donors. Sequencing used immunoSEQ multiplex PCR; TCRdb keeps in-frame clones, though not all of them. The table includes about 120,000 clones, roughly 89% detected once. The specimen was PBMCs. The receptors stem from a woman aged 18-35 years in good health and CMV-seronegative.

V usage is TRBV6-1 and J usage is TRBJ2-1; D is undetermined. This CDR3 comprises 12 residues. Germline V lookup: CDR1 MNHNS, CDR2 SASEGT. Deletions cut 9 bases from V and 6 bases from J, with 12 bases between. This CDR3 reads CASRTSLNEQFF. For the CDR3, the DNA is TGTGCCAGTAGAACCTCACTCAATGAGCAGTTCTTC.

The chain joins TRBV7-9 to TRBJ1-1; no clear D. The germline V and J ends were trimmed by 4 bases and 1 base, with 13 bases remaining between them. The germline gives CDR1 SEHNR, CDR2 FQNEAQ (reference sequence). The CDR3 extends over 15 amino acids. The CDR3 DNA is TGTGCCAGCAGCTCCCGAAGCGCAGCGAACACTGAAGCTTTCTTT. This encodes CASSSRSAANTEAFF.